This entry lists 23 T cell receptor beta chains sequenced from one sample in a study of blood T cells in healthy people across ages. Primed by a sample-barcoded 5' primer and a J-beta primer mix, a second PCR proceeded for about 7 to 11 cycles. TCRdb recomputed calls from the 5' RACE reads with MiXCR, one row per CDR3 protein. Of fewer than 750,000 distinct CDR3 sequences listed, roughly half are singletons. The material sequenced was blood. All receptors come from an elderly woman in good health.

A note on this clonotype: A much larger clonotype is one base distant, so this may be a read error. This chain connects TRBV4-1 to TRBJ2-1, with TRBD2 matching 11 bases. Germline V lookup: CDR1 MGHRA, CDR2 YSYEKL. With 4 bases clipped from V and 13 bases from J, the junction kept 9 bases outside the gene matches. The CDR3 is 14 amino acids. The CDR3 spells CASSPTSGRETQFF. The CDR3 bases are TGCGCCAGCAGCCCTACTAGCGGGAGAGAGACCCAGTTCTTC.

V and J are TRBV5-1 and TRBJ2-2, with 7 bases aligning to TRBD2. V lost 3 bases and J lost 5; bases outside the gene matches: 4. The CDR3 sequence is 14 residues long. Germline V gene data show CDR1 as SGHRS and CDR2 as YFSETQ. The CDR3 bases are TGCGCCAGCAGCTCTGGGACTATTACCGGGGAGCTGTTTTTT. Protein product: CASSSGTITGELFF.

The chain carries TRBV6-2 or TRBV6-3 and TRBJ2-3; no definite D call. The CDR3 spans 13 residues. Germline V gene sequence: CDR1 MNHEY, CDR2 SVGEGT. V shed 6 bases and J shed 8 bases, with 15 bases lying between them. Here the CDR3 reads CASRKSGVGTQYF. CDR3 nucleotides: TGTGCCAGCAGAAAGTCCGGAGTTGGTACGCAGTATTTT.

V gene TRBV2 combines with J gene TRBJ1-2; TRBD1 is a possible D gene (5 bases). The germline CDR1 and CDR2 sequences are SNHLY and FYNNEI. The CDR3 has 12 amino acids. V dropped 10 bases and J dropped 6 bases, with 15 bases sitting between them. This CDR3 is CANRDRSNGYTF. As DNA, the CDR3 is TGTGCCAACCGGGACCGGAGTAATGGCTACACCTTC.

V is TRBV5-1 and J is TRBJ2-7; 8 nucleotides line up with TRBD1. The end of the DNA is better explained by TRBJ2-5, so the J call may be wrong. This CDR3 is built from 16 residues. Germline V CDR1 and CDR2: SGHRS, YFSETQ. The CDR3 spells CASSLAGTGIQETQYF. The CDR3 region has the DNA TGCGCCAGCAGCTTGGCCGGGACAGGAATCCAAGAGACCCAGTACTTC.

The chain couples TRBV28 to TRBJ2-2; TRBD2 might be the D (5 bases). V was pared by 8 bases and J by 0 bases, with 10 bases between. This CDR3 has 14 amino acids. The germline V gene has CDR1 MDHEN and CDR2 SYDVKM. The CDR3 here is CASGKLANTGELFF. The CDR3 DNA reads as TGTGCCAGCGGCAAACTAGCGAACACCGGGGAGCTGTTTTTT.

V and J are TRBV5-1 and TRBJ2-3; 10 positions match TRBD2. The CDR3 length is 15 residues. V was clipped by 2 bases and J by 5 bases; unmatched bases: 5. Per the germline V gene, CDR1 is SGHRS and CDR2 is YFSETQ. In nucleotides, the CDR3 is TGCGCCAGCAGCTTTCTAGCGGGAGCTCTAGATACGCAGTATTTT. Its translation is CASSFLAGALDTQYF.

The chain uses TRBV4-1 and TRBJ2-1; D remains unclear. The CDR3 totals 16 residues. The germline V and J ends were trimmed by 0 bases and 3 bases, with 12 bases remaining between them. From germline, CDR1 is MGHRA and CDR2 YSYEKL. The CDR3 nucleotides are TGCGCCAGCAGCCAAGATGGCACGGCGAACTACAATGAGCAGTTCTTC. It codes for CASSQDGTANYNEQFF.

This sequence joins TRBV28 and TRBJ2-4; D unresolved. The J call may be faulty, since TRBJ2-7 better matches the DNA end. The CDR3 covers 20 residues. Germline-derived CDR1 and CDR2 are MDHEN and SYDVKM. CDR3 loop: CASSARRSLGSLHFSYEQYF. The CDR3 nucleotides read TGTGCCAGCAGTGCAAGACGTAGCTTGGGTTCTCTTCATTTTTCCTACGAGCAGTACTTC.

The chain couples TRBV3-1 to TRBJ2-7, with D maybe TRBD1 (6 bases). Trimming pared 6 bases from V and 4 bases from J, leaving 13 bases between. Germline CDR1 and CDR2: LGHDT and YNNKEL (reference sequence). This CDR3 is 13 amino acids long. The CDR3 loop is CASSPGVRYEQYF. The CDR3 DNA sequence: TGTGCCAGCAGTCCAGGGGTTCGGTACGAGCAGTACTTC.

Worth noting for this clonotype: This may be a read error: a much more frequent sequence differs by one nucleotide. The V call is TRBV3-1, the J call TRBJ2-7; no reliable D call. Trimming took 1 base from V and 7 from J, leaving 8 bases between them. The CDR3 length is 12 residues. CDR1 LGHDT and CDR2 YNNKEL come from the germline V gene (reference sequence). The CDR3 protein is CASSQGDNEQYF. The CDR3 nucleotides are TGTGCCAGCAGCCAAGGAGATAATGAGCAGTACTTC.

V is TRBV6-6 and J is TRBJ1-5; the D gene is possibly TRBD1 (6 bases). V was pared by 7 bases and J by 3 bases, with 19 bases between. Germline-derived CDR1 and CDR2 are MNHNY and SVGAGI (reference sequence). CDR3 size: 16 residues. The CDR3 spells CASKPSDPGDNQPQHF. CDR3 DNA: TGTGCCAGCAAGCCTTCTGATCCAGGGGACAATCAGCCCCAGCATTTT.

This chain uses TRBV9 with TRBJ2-5, with D tentatively TRBD2 (5 bases). Germline V lookup: CDR1 SGDLS, CDR2 YYNGEE. This CDR3 has 16 residues. Trimming stripped 2 bases from V and 4 bases from J, with 18 bases between. CDR3 protein: CASSVSGLGSPETQYF. The CDR3, as DNA: TGTGCCAGCAGCGTTTCGGGTTTGGGGAGCCCAGAGACCCAGTACTTC. The whole variable domain, filled in from reference TRBV9 and TRBJ2-5, reads DSGVTQTPKHLITATGQRVTLRCSPRSGDLSVYWYQQSLDQGLQFLIQYYNGEERAKGNILERFSAQQFPDLHSELNLSSLELGDSALYFCASSVSGLGSPETQYFGPGTRLLVL.

This chain links TRBV3-1 with TRBJ2-1, with 11 bases fitting TRBD2. The J call may be incorrect, as the DNA end agrees better with TRBJ2-7. This CDR3 comprises 18 residues. The germline gives CDR1 LGHDT, CDR2 YNNKEL (reference sequence). CDR3 amino acids: CASSQILAGGSSYNEQYF. CDR3 bases: TGTGCCAGCAGCCAAATTCTAGCGGGGGGTAGCTCCTACAATGAGCAGTACTTC.

This clonotype has only a few counts. V usage is TRBV12-3 or TRBV12-4 and J usage is TRBJ1-2, with 12 positions matching TRBD1. The junction had 9 bases not matched to a gene; V was cut back by 5 bases and J by 8 bases. The CDR3 spans 15 residues. For the CDR3, the DNA is TGTGCCAGCAGTCCGAGGGACAGGGGGCTGGGGGGCTACACCTTC. Translating gives CASSPRDRGLGGYTF.

The rearrangement joins TRBV9 to TRBJ2-1; the match to TRBD1 covers 9 bases. CDR3 length: 18 amino acids. Germline lookup yields CDR1 SGDLS and CDR2 YYNGEE. Trimming at V came to 3 bases and at J to 1 base, leaving 11 bases not matched to a gene. CDR3 nucleotide sequence: TGTGCCAGCAGCGCCGGTGGCGTGGGGACAGGGTCCTACAATGAGCAGTTCTTC. It is translated as CASSAGGVGTGSYNEQFF.

V usage is TRBV28 and J usage is TRBJ2-3; D tentatively reads TRBD1 or TRBD2 (5 bases each). Germline-derived CDR1 and CDR2 are MDHEN and SYDVKM. The CDR3 sequence is 15 residues long. Trimming cost V 4 bases and J 8 bases, with 19 bases left between them. CDR3 in DNA: TGTGCCAGCAGTTCCGCCCGGGGCAGCCAGGGTACGCAGTATTTT. Translation gives CASSSARGSQGTQYF.

In its sample, this clonotype was seen many times. The chain is built from TRBV7-9 and TRBJ1-6, with D hard to call. V lost 1 base to trimming and J lost 5 bases, with 6 bases between them. The CDR3 is made up of 14 amino acids. CDR1 SEHNR and CDR2 FQNEAQ come from the germline V gene (reference sequence). Written as DNA, the CDR3 is TGTGCCAGCAGCTTAGACAGTCATAATTCACCCCTCCACTTT. This codes for CASSLDSHNSPLHF.

This chain links TRBV5-6 with TRBJ2-1; D may be TRBD1 (7 bases). The CDR3 is made up of 15 amino acids. The germline gives CDR1 SGHDT, CDR2 YYEEEE. The V gene lost 1 base and the J gene lost 12 bases, with 20 bases spanning the gap. CDR3 in amino acids: CASSLPEQGIGGQFF. The CDR3 DNA reads as TGTGCCAGCAGCTTGCCCGAACAGGGGATCGGGGGGCAGTTCTTC. Full variable domain (remainder filled in from reference TRBV5-6 and TRBJ2-1): DAGVTQSPTHLIKTRGQQVTLRCSPKSGHDTVSWYQQALGQGPQFIFQYYEEEERQRGNFPDRFSGHQFPNYSSELNVNALLLGDSALYLCASSLPEQGIGGQFFGPGTRLTVL.

V and J are TRBV30 and TRBJ2-5; the match to TRBD2 covers 16 bases. This CDR3 contains 17 residues. The germline V gene encodes CDR1 GTSNPN and CDR2 SVGIG (reference sequence). The V segment lost 3 bases and the J segment 11 bases; nucleotides outside the gene matches: 15. The CDR3 nucleotides read TGTGCCTGGAGAGGGACTAGCGGGAGGGGTCCGGTTAATGAGCAGTACTTC. The encoded protein is CAWRGTSGRGPVNEQYF. Supplemented by reference TRBV30 and TRBJ2-5, the full variable domain reads SQTIHQWPATLVQPVGSPLSLECTVEGTSNPNLYWYRQAAGRGLQLLFYSVGIGQISSEVPQNLSASRPQDRQFILSSKKLLLSDSGFYLCAWRGTSGRGPVNEQYFGPGTRLLVL.

The chain recombines TRBV15 with TRBJ2-3; D gene ambiguous. The CDR3 is 13 amino acids. Germline values: CDR1 LNHNV, CDR2 YYDKDF (reference sequence). With 0 bases removed from V and 5 bases from J, the gap between germline ends came to 6 bases. The CDR3 here is CATSRDSQDTQYF. As DNA, the CDR3 is TGTGCCACCAGCAGAGATTCTCAAGATACGCAGTATTTT.

The rearrangement joins TRBV2 to TRBJ2-1; D gene unclear. Trimming pared 4 bases from V and 7 bases from J, leaving 5 bases between. The germline V gene has CDR1 SNHLY and CDR2 FYNNEI. This CDR3 region has 11 residues. CDR3 DNA: TGTGCCAGCAGTGGCTCGAATGAGCAGTTCTTC. It specifies CASSGSNEQFF.

Points on this clonotype: A much larger clone differs from this one at a single base, so this may be a read error. The gene calls are TRBV5-1 and TRBJ2-7; D might be TRBD1 (5 bases). This CDR3 is built from 15 residues. Germline V CDR1 and CDR2: SGHRS, YFSETQ. V lost 5 bases and J lost 1, with 16 bases in between. The CDR3 is CASSLGSGRSYEQYF. CDR3 bases: TGCGCCAGCAGTCTGGGGTCAGGGCGATCCTACGAGCAGTACTTC.